These T cell receptor beta chains were read from a single sample in a study of OX40 agonist ivuxolimab in advanced cancers. Clones were read by immunoSEQ multiplex PCR, and TCRdb kept only the in-frame ones, dropping some. Here the sample spans 20,000 to 25,000 clones, about 79% being singletons. Sequences were derived from CD4+ or CD8+ T cells sorted from blood, sampled in a trial of the OX40 agonist ivuxolimab. The receptors stem from an adult with an advanced solid tumor such as melanoma, head and neck, liver or kidney cancer. The CDR3 runs from the conserved cysteine through the conserved F or W. Part of the rows lack a size; the others show once, few, many or a class for expanded clones.

size,V,J,CDR3
-,TRBV5-4,TRBJ2-7,CASSLEQGAGEQYF
-,TRBV19,TRBJ2-3,CASSMVRTDTQYF
-,TRBV5-4,TRBJ1-2,CASSLFQGTNYGYTF
-,TRBV27,TRBJ2-7,CASSPWDRQLYEQYF
-,TRBV27,TRBJ2-7,CASSLWTGKHEQYF
-,TRBV28,TRBJ2-4,CASSLIGRNIQYF
-,TRBV9,TRBJ2-7,CASSPMDPGEQYF
-,TRBV5-4,TRBJ2-1,CASSRRQGAEDEQFF
-,TRBV2,TRBJ2-7,CASMGWGVDEQYF
-,TRBV7-9,TRBJ2-4,CASSFLAAAKNIQYF
-,TRBV21-1,TRBJ2-7,CASGLRAAREQYF
-,TRBV7-9,TRBJ1-2,CASSILDLHGGYTF
-,TRBV6-5,TRBJ1-1,CASSFGSQNTEAFF
-,TRBV15,TRBJ2-7,CATSRLGGSYEQYF
-,TRBV5-1,TRBJ1-2,CASSLEWDRGSYTF
-,TRBV7-9,TRBJ2-1,CASSPHEAGRGEQFF
few,TRBV5-4,TRBJ2-7,CASSPRSSYEQYF
-,TRBV5-8,TRBJ1-4,CASSLWPGSTNEKLFF
-,TRBV25-1,TRBJ2-7,CASSDWMGGGEQYF
once,TRBV6-6,TRBJ1-2,CASSQDRGRSGYTF
-,TRBV2,TRBJ2-2,CASYYSSGRAATGELFF
-,TRBV9,TRBJ2-7,CASSPWDRSYEQYF
-,TRBV27,TRBJ2-1,CASSLQESSYNEQFF
-,TRBV28,TRBJ2-7,CASSFFGTGLGEQYF
-,TRBV27,TRBJ1-6,CASSLGFPWSPLHF
-,TRBV15,TRBJ2-2,CATSRDGDYPTGELFF
-,TRBV4-1,TRBJ2-7,CASSHPGLAYEQYF
-,TRBV15,TRBJ2-1,CATTPQDRGPLNEQFF
large,TRBV15,TRBJ2-7,CATSTDSSYEQYF
-,TRBV7-3,TRBJ2-1,CASSPTSGGPYNEQFF
-,TRBV10-2,TRBJ2-6,CASSGTSGRENGANVLTF
-,TRBV5-1,TRBJ2-5,CASSLGQEAQYF
-,TRBV28,TRBJ2-7,CASSFGGVEQYF
-,TRBV6-1,TRBJ1-5,CASSEEEGSNQPQHF
-,TRBV5-4,TRBJ2-1,CASSWGPDLRDNEQFF
few,TRBV29-1,TRBJ2-7,CSAGMGQGVDEQYF
-,TRBV10-2,TRBJ2-7,CASSESWQDYEQYF
-,TRBV28,TRBJ2-4,CASSLSGKGAKNIQYF
-,TRBV5-4,TRBJ2-1,CARTSEKSYNEQFF
-,TRBV6-6,TRBJ1-2,CASEGETPVWNYGYTF